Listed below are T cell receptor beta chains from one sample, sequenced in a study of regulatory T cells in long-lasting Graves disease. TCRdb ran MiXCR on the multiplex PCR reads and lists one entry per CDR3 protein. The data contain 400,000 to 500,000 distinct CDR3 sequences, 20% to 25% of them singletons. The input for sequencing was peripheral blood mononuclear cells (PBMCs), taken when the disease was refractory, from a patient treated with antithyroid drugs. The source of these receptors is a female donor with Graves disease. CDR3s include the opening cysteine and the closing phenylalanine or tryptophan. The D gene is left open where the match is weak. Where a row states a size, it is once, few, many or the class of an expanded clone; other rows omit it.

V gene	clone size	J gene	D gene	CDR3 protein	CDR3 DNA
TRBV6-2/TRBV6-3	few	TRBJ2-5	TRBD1	CASSSYRGRETQYF	TGTGCCAGCAGTTCCTACAGGGGGCGAGAGACCCAGTACTTC
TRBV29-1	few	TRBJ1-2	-	CSVGPQQGHSSDYGYTF	TGCAGCGTTGGACCCCAGCAGGGGCATAGTTCTGACTATGGCTACACCTTC
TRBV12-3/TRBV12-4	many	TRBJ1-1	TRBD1	CASSHRGGESEAFF	TGTGCCAGCAGTCACAGGGGGGGGGAGTCTGAAGCTTTCTTT
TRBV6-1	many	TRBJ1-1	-	CASSVPGGITEAFF	TGTGCCAGCAGCGTCCCCGGGGGCATCACTGAAGCTTTCTTT
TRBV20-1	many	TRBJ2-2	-	CSAREQANTGELFF	TGCAGTGCTAGAGAGCAGGCGAACACCGGGGAGCTGTTTTTT
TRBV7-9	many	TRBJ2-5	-	CASSLWSRGETQYF	TGTGCCAGCAGCTTATGGTCGAGGGGAGAGACCCAGTACTTC
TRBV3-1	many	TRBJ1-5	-	CASSQDRFGYSNQPQHF	TGTGCCAGCAGCCAAGATCGGTTCGGTTATAGCAATCAGCCCCAGCATTTT
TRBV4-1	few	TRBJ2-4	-	CASSLTGTPSIQYF	TGCGCCAGCAGCCTAACCGGGACACCCAGCATTCAGTACTTC
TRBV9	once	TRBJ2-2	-	CASRYPESNTGELFF	TGTGCCAGTAGGTATCCGGAGTCGAACACCGGGGAGCTGTTTTTT
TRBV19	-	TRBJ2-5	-	CASSIKSPGRRQETQYF	TGTGCCAGTAGTATAAAATCCCCGGGACGGCGCCAAGAGACCCAGTACTTC
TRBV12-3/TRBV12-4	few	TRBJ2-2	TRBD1	CASSPQGASGELFF	TGTGCCAGCAGTCCACAGGGGGCGTCCGGGGAGCTGTTTTTT
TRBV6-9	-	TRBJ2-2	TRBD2	CASSWNSGRLNTGELFF	TGTGCCAGCAGTTGGAATAGCGGGAGGCTGAACACCGGGGAGCTGTTTTTT
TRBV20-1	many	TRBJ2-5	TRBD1	CSARDLGQGETQYF	TGCAGTGCTAGAGATCTTGGACAGGGGGAGACCCAGTACTTC
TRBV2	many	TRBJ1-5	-	CASSSTPQNQPQHF	TGTGCCAGCAGCTCCACTCCCCAAAATCAGCCCCAGCATTTT
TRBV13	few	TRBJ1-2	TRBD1	CASSRQGAQGYGYTF	TGTGCCAGCAGCCGACAGGGGGCGCAGGGTTATGGCTACACCTTC
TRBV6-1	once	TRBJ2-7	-	CASSPPWDTSYEQYF	TGTGCCAGCAGTCCACCCTGGGACACCTCCTACGAGCAGTACTTC
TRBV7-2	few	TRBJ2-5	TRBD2	CASSLESLGSGVETQYF	TGTGCCAGCAGCTTAGAGAGTTTAGGGAGCGGGGTGGAGACCCAGTACTTC
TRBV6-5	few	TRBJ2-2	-	CASSYLGPDTGELFF	TGTGCCAGCAGTTACCTGGGACCGGACACCGGGGAGCTGTTTTTT
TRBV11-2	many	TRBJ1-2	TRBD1	CASSAFLARDRDNYGYTF	TGTGCCAGCAGCGCTTTTCTGGCTCGGGACAGGGACAACTATGGCTACACCTTC
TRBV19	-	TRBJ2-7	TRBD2	CASSNSGRGYEQYF	TGTGCCAGTAGTAATAGCGGGAGAGGGTACGAGCAGTACTTC